Below are 29 T cell receptor beta chains sequenced from a single sample in a study of T cells after yellow fever vaccination. TCRdb re-called the 5' RACE reads through MiXCR, storing one row per CDR3 protein. The sample lists a few hundred thousand distinct CDR3 sequences; under 14% were seen once. Source: PBMCs, taken on the day of the first yellow fever vaccination. These receptors all come from a young man who received the YFV17D yellow fever vaccine.

The CDR3 is CSAPRVRSSYNEQFF. The CDR3 bases are TGCAGTGCTCCCAGGGTTCGAAGCTCCTACAATGAGCAGTTCTTC. The gene calls are TRBV20-1 and TRBJ2-1; tentatively, D is TRBD1 (5 bases). The CDR3 length is 15 residues. The V and J ends lost 5 bases and 0 bases respectively, with 14 bases between them. The germline CDR1 and CDR2 sequences are DFQATT and SNEGSKA (reference sequence).

In its sample, this clonotype was seen a few times. The chain employs TRBV7-2 and TRBJ2-7; D is undetermined. Germline V gives CDR1 SGHTA, CDR2 FQGNSA. This CDR3 contains 14 residues. Trimming cost V 3 bases and J 2 bases, with 11 bases left between them. CDR3 in amino acids: CASSLWRIPYEQYF. As DNA, the CDR3 is TGTGCCAGCAGCTTGTGGCGGATTCCCTACGAGCAGTACTTC.

J is TRBJ2-2 and V is TRBV5-1; D unresolved. The CDR3 loop spans 16 amino acids. Trimming took off 2 bases at V and 3 bases at J, with 14 bases between the two ends. In germline, CDR1 is SGHRS, CDR2 YFSETQ. DNA of the CDR3: TGCGCCAGCAGCTTAAATGGACGGCATGACACCGGGGAGCTGTTTTTT. Translated, it gives CASSLNGRHDTGELFF.

In this sample, this clonotype turned up a few times. The rearrangement joins TRBV5-5 to TRBJ2-2; D ambiguous. The CDR3 extends over 12 amino acids. Trimming removed 4 bases from V and 6 bases from J, with 7 bases in between. Germline CDR1 and CDR2: SGHKS and YYEKEE (reference sequence). As DNA, the CDR3 is TGTGCCAGCAGCGGGCAGCCCGGGGAGCTGTTTTTT. Its translation is CASSGQPGELFF. Full variable domain (rest looked up from reference TRBV5-5 and TRBJ2-2): DAGVTQSPTHLIKTRGQQVTLRCSPISGHKSVSWYQQVLGQGPQFIFQYYEKEERGRGNFPDRFSARQFPNYSSELNVNALLLGDSALYLCASSGQPGELFFGEGSRLTVL.

The chain couples TRBV18 to TRBJ1-2; D might be TRBD1 (6 bases). The germline V gene encodes CDR1 KGHSH and CDR2 LQKENI. The CDR3 is 14 residues long. Trimming took off 1 base at V and 6 bases at J, with 12 bases between the two ends. CDR3 loop: CASSPRGSGDGYTF. In DNA, the CDR3 is TGTGCCAGCTCACCACGGGGATCAGGGGATGGCTACACCTTC.

This clonotype was found a few times. The J gene is TRBJ2-2, the V gene TRBV7-9; no firm D call. The CDR3 sequence is 14 residues long. With 1 base removed from V and 1 base from J, the gap between germline ends came to 4 bases. CDR1 is SEHNR and CDR2 is FQNEAQ in the germline V gene (reference sequence). CDR3 nucleotide sequence: TGTGCCAGCAGCTTAGGTTGGAACACCGGGGAGCTGTTTTTT. Translating it yields CASSLGWNTGELFF. The full variable domain, in which reference TRBV7-9 and TRBJ2-2 provide the parts outside the CDR3, is DTGVSQNPRHKITKRGQNVTFRCDPISEHNRLYWYRQTLGQGPEFLTYFQNEAQLEKSRLLSDRFSAERPKGSFSTLEIQRTEQGDSAMYLCASSLGWNTGELFFGEGSRLTVL.

The rearrangement uses TRBV3-1 and TRBJ2-5; TRBD2 matches 7 bases. CDR3 length: 12 residues. The V gene end was trimmed by 3 bases and the J gene end by 5 bases; junction bases not matched to a gene: 0. The germline V gene encodes CDR1 LGHDT and CDR2 YNNKEL (reference sequence). The CDR3 bases are TGTGCCAGCAGCCACGGGGGGGAGACCCAGTACTTC. Translated: CASSHGGETQYF.

This clonotype was detected only once. It may be a read error: a sequence one base away is much more abundant. V is TRBV6-5 and J is TRBJ1-4; D gene uncertain. V was pared by 0 bases and J by 7 bases, with 12 bases between. Germline V gene lookup returns CDR1 MNHEY and CDR2 SVGAGI. The CDR3 is 15 residues long. The CDR3 region has the DNA TGTGCCAGCAGTTACTCCGGGGATTTCTCTGAAAAACTGTTTTTT. Translated, it gives CASSYSGDFSEKLFF.

This clonotype has a handful of counts. V and J are TRBV15 and TRBJ2-7, with 7 bases identical to TRBD2. The CDR3 has 12 residues. Germline trimming cut 4 bases from V and 3 bases from J; bases unmatched to any gene: 0. CDR1 is LNHNV, CDR2 YYDKDF, per germline (reference sequence). The DNA for the CDR3 is TGTGCCACCAGCACTAGCGGCTACGAGCAGTACTTC. The encoded protein is CATSTSGYEQYF.

This clonotype was picked up a small number of times. The chain carries TRBV11-2 and TRBJ2-3; D gene uncertain. The V end was cut by 3 bases, the J end by 8 bases, with 18 bases between. CDR3 length equals 15 residues. CDR1 SGHAT and CDR2 FQNNGV come from the germline V gene. CDR3 residues: CASSFSGRRPGTQYF. CDR3 coding DNA: TGTGCCAGCAGCTTCTCAGGTCGGCGCCCAGGTACGCAGTATTTT.

At least ten counts were recorded for this clonotype. The genes are TRBV10-3 and TRBJ2-2; TRBD2 might be the D (6 bases). The ends were cut back, 2 bases at V and 3 bases at J, with 10 bases in the middle. This CDR3 is 15 amino acids long. Per the germline V gene, CDR1 is ENHRY and CDR2 is SYGVKD. The CDR3 DNA sequence: TGTGCCATCAGTGAGGTCCCGGGGGACACCGGGGAGCTGTTTTTT. Its protein is CAISEVPGDTGELFF.

This clonotype turned up a few times. The chain has TRBV7-9 and TRBJ1-3; D not certain. Germline V gene lookup returns CDR1 SEHNR and CDR2 FQNEAQ (reference sequence). The V gene lost 10 bases and the J gene lost 7 bases, with 8 bases spanning the gap. This CDR3 is built from 10 residues. The chain's CDR3 is CATRANTIYF. CDR3 DNA sequence: TGTGCCACTAGGGCGAACACCATATATTTT.

The sample holds many counts of this clonotype. The rearrangement links TRBV20-1 to TRBJ1-1; no clear D. With 1 base removed from V and 1 base from J, the gap between germline ends came to 7 bases. CDR1 and CDR2 (germline): DFQATT, SNEGSKA (reference sequence). The CDR3 runs 13 residues. This chain's CDR3 is CSARVEQNTEAFF. The CDR3 coding sequence is TGCAGTGCTAGAGTGGAGCAGAACACTGAAGCTTTCTTT.

This clonotype was observed a handful of times. The genes are TRBV7-2 and TRBJ1-2, with D perhaps TRBD1 (5 bases). The CDR3 spans 13 residues. V lost 6 bases, J lost 5 bases, and 13 bases lay in between. CDR1 and CDR2 from the germline V gene are SGHTA and FQGNSA. CDR3 sequence: CASSSGPEYGYTF. The DNA of the CDR3 is TGTGCCAGCAGTTCGGGACCGGAGTATGGCTACACCTTC. Full variable domain (missing parts from reference TRBV7-2 and TRBJ1-2): GAGVSQSPSNKVTEKGKDVELRCDPISGHTALYWYRQSLGQGLEFLIYFQGNSAPDKSGLPSDRFSAERTGGSVSTLTIQRTQQEDSAVYLCASSSGPEYGYTFGSGTRLTVV.

This clonotype was detected many times. The chain combines TRBV12-3 or TRBV12-4 with TRBJ2-7; 10 bases line up with TRBD1. Unmatched junction bases numbered 9, after V lost 5 bases and J lost 5 bases. CDR3 length: 15 residues. The DNA for the CDR3 is TGTGCCAGCAGTGCCCCGGGACAGGGGTTCGACGAGCAGTACTTC. It translates to CASSAPGQGFDEQYF.

This clonotype was found a few times. The chain is built from TRBV12-3 or TRBV12-4 and TRBJ1-5; no firm D call. Trimming removed 3 bases at V and 6 bases at J, with 12 bases between. The CDR3 is 14 residues long. The CDR3 is CASSFGGLPQPQHF. The CDR3 nucleotides read TGTGCCAGCAGTTTCGGCGGACTCCCTCAGCCCCAGCATTTT.

This clonotype appeared a few times. This chain connects TRBV2 to TRBJ2-3; D not certain. V dropped 1 base and J dropped 8 bases, with 4 bases sitting between them. Germline V gene data show CDR1 as SNHLY and CDR2 as FYNNEI. The CDR3 covers 11 residues. CDR3 protein: CASSEGGTQYF. CDR3 sequence (DNA): TGTGCCAGCAGTGAAGGAGGTACGCAGTATTTT.

The chain employs TRBV7-8 and TRBJ2-1, with D possibly TRBD2 on 6 matching bases. The CDR3 runs 13 residues. The germline gives CDR1 SGHVS, CDR2 FQNEAQ. V was trimmed by 5 bases and J by 8 bases, leaving 13 bases between them. CDR3 nucleotide sequence: TGTGCCAGCAGCGCAAGACTAGACGATGAGCAGTTCTTC. Amino acids: CASSARLDDEQFF.

In this sample, this clonotype turned up a few times. The chain recombines TRBV20-1 with TRBJ1-5, with 7 bases aligning to TRBD1. The length of the CDR3 is 15 residues. The junction had 7 bases not matched to a gene; V was cut back by 5 bases and J by 0 bases. Looked up from germline, CDR1 is DFQATT and CDR2 is SNEGSKA (reference sequence). The CDR3, as DNA: TGCAGTGCTCAGGACAGGCAAGATAGCAATCAGCCCCAGCATTTT. It is translated as CSAQDRQDSNQPQHF.

This rearrangement joins TRBV28 to TRBJ2-4; D is perhaps TRBD2 (6 bases). Trimming cost V 6 bases and J 8 bases, with 17 bases left between them. From germline, CDR1 is MDHEN and CDR2 SYDVKM. There are 14 residues in the CDR3. The DNA for the CDR3 is TGTGCCAGCAGCTTGGTCGGGGGTCGTCACATTCAGTACTTC. Translated: CASSLVGGRHIQYF. Complete variable domain (other parts from reference TRBV28 and TRBJ2-4): DVKVTQSSRYLVKRTGEKVFLECVQDMDHENMFWYRQDPGLGLRLIYFSYDVKMKEKGDIPEGYSVSREKKERFSLILESASTNQTSMYLCASSLVGGRHIQYFGAGTRLSVL.

This clonotype has a handful of counts. The rearrangement joins TRBV5-6 to TRBJ2-7; D not certain. The CDR3 consists of 15 residues. Trimming removed 1 base at V and 0 bases at J, with 11 bases between. Germline V gene sequence: CDR1 SGHDT, CDR2 YYEEEE. CDR3 sequence: CASSLLLTSSYEQYV. Written as DNA, the CDR3 is TGTGCCAGCAGCTTGTTGCTCACCAGCTCCTACGAGCAGTACGTC.

This clonotype was detected a few times. The chain uses TRBV27 and TRBJ1-1; TRBD1 agrees at 8 bases. This CDR3 has 14 amino acids. V dropped 5 bases and J dropped 4; count of bases not matched to a gene: 6. Per the germline V gene, CDR1 is MNHEY and CDR2 is SMNVEV (reference sequence). The CDR3: CASSRGTGTTEAFF. CDR3 DNA sequence: TGTGCCAGCAGTAGAGGGACAGGTACCACTGAAGCTTTCTTT.

CDR3 DNA sequence: TGTGCCAGCTCGTACACAGGGGTCAATCAGCCCCAGCATTTT. It codes for CASSYTGVNQPQHF. This sequence joins TRBV18 and TRBJ1-5, with TRBD1 identical over 7 bases. The germline V gene encodes CDR1 KGHSH and CDR2 LQKENI. CDR3 length equals 14 residues. V was pared by 6 bases and J by 3 bases, with 5 bases of the junction left unmatched. Full variable domain (missing parts from reference TRBV18 and TRBJ1-5): NAGVMQNPRHLVRRRGQEARLRCSPMKGHSHVYWYRQLPEEGLKFMVYLQKENIIDESGMPKERFSAEFPKEGPSILRIQQVVRGDSAAYFCASSYTGVNQPQHFGDGTRLSIL.

In this sample, this clonotype turned up many times. The rearrangement links TRBV7-8 to TRBJ2-3, with 7 bases matching TRBD1. Germline CDR1 and CDR2: SGHVS and FQNEAQ. The CDR3 loop spans 15 amino acids. The V segment lost 3 bases and the J segment 2 bases; nucleotides outside the gene matches: 5. In DNA form, the CDR3 reads TGTGCCAGCAGCTTCCTGGACAGGAACACAGATACGCAGTATTTT. Encoded protein: CASSFLDRNTDTQYF. The full variable domain, in which reference TRBV7-8 and TRBJ2-3 provide the parts outside the CDR3, is GAGVSQSPRYKVAKRGQDVALRCDPISGHVSLFWYQQALGQGPEFLTYFQNEAQLDKSGLPSDRFFAERPEGSVSTLKIQRTQQEDSAVYLCASSFLDRNTDTQYFGPGTRLTVL.

This clonotype was counted between two and nine times. The rearrangement uses TRBV7-9 and TRBJ2-1, with D tentatively TRBD2 (6 bases). The V gene's germline CDR1 is SEHNR and CDR2 FQNEAQ (reference sequence). The length of the CDR3 is 16 residues. Trimming pared 7 bases from V and 3 bases from J, leaving 19 bases between. In DNA, the CDR3 is TGTGCCAGCACCCCAGGTGGGTCGGGAGACTACAATGAGCAGTTCTTC. Its translation is CASTPGGSGDYNEQFF.

This clonotype was observed a few times. The chain carries TRBV6-5 and TRBJ1-1, with a tentative D call TRBD1 (5 bases). Germline loops: CDR1 MNHEY, CDR2 SVGAGI. V lost 4 bases, J lost 4 bases, and 13 bases lay in between. This CDR3 is 14 amino acids long. The CDR3 protein is CASSSPGGTTEAFF. The CDR3 DNA sequence: TGTGCCAGCAGTTCCCCCGGGGGTACCACTGAAGCTTTCTTT.

CDR3 coding DNA: TGTGCCAGCAGGCCGGGTAATGAAAAACTGTTTTTT. This codes for CASRPGNEKLFF. V usage is TRBV28 and J usage is TRBJ1-4; D not resolved. The CDR3 has 12 residues. With 6 bases removed from V and 4 bases from J, the gap between germline ends came to 6 bases. In germline, CDR1 is MDHEN, CDR2 SYDVKM. The complete variable domain, with remaining parts taken from reference TRBV28 and TRBJ1-4, reads DVKVTQSSRYLVKRTGEKVFLECVQDMDHENMFWYRQDPGLGLRLIYFSYDVKMKEKGDIPEGYSVSREKKERFSLILESASTNQTSMYLCASRPGNEKLFFGSGTQLSVL.

The V call is TRBV7-9, the J call TRBJ2-3, with D maybe TRBD2 (6 bases). The CDR3 is made up of 15 amino acids. CDR1 and CDR2 from the germline V gene are SEHNR and FQNEAQ (reference sequence). V shed 4 bases and J shed 4 bases, with 15 bases lying between them. CDR3: CASSSYEEGSDTQYF. The CDR3 nucleotides read TGTGCCAGCAGCTCCTACGAGGAGGGGTCAGATACGCAGTATTTT. The variable domain in full, completed from reference TRBV7-9 and TRBJ2-3, reads DTGVSQNPRHKITKRGQNVTFRCDPISEHNRLYWYRQTLGQGPEFLTYFQNEAQLEKSRLLSDRFSAERPKGSFSTLEIQRTEQGDSAMYLCASSSYEEGSDTQYFGPGTRLTVL.

This clonotype was counted many times. The chain is built from TRBV27 and TRBJ2-5, with 8 positions matching TRBD2. Germline trimming cut 5 bases from V and 4 bases from J; bases unmatched to any gene: 12. CDR1 and CDR2 (germline): MNHEY, SMNVEV (reference sequence). This CDR3 contains 16 residues. CDR3 coding DNA: TGTGCCAGCAGTCCGGGGGCGGGGGGAAACGGAGAGACCCAGTACTTC. This gives the protein CASSPGAGGNGETQYF.